This paragraph reports one T cell receptor (beta chain). This table comes from immunoSEQ multiplex PCR, and its TCRdb copy is limited to in-frame clones, with some not included. Among some 200,000 clones listed, 80% to 90% were seen once. These data are taken from a study of blood T cell repertoires in COVID-19. Trimming removed 0 bases at V and 4 bases at J, with 14 bases between. CDR1 SGDLS and CDR2 YYNGEE come from the germline V gene. The CDR3 spans 16 residues. The chain employs TRBV9 and TRBJ2-1, with D tentatively TRBD2 (5 bases). Source material: PBMCs or T cells enriched from blood (not recorded which). This TCR derives from a man between 18 and 29 years old with acute COVID-19. CDR3 coding DNA: TGTGCCAGCAGCGTAGACCAAGCGGCTGGATACAATGAGCAGTTCTTC. Amino acid sequence: CASSVDQAAGYNEQFF. Together with reference TRBV9 and TRBJ2-1, the CDR3 gives the full variable domain: DSGVTQTPKHLITATGQRVTLRCSPRSGDLSVYWYQQSLDQGLQFLIQYYNGEERAKGNILERFSAQQFPDLHSELNLSSLELGDSALYFCASSVDQAAGYNEQFFGPGTRLTVL.